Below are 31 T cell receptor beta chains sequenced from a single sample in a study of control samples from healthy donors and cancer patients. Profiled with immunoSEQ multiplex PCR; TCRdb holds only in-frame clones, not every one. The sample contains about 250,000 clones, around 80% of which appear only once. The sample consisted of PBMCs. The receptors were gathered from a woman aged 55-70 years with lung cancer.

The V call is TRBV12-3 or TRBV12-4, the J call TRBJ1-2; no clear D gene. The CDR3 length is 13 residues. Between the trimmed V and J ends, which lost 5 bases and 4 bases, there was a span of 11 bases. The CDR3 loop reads CASSPGRAYGYTF. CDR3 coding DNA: TGTGCCAGCAGTCCCGGTCGGGCCTATGGCTACACCTTC.

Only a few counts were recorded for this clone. The CDR3 loop is CASSPEQGALHGYTF. The DNA for the CDR3 is TGCGCCAGCAGCCCTGAACAGGGGGCGCTTCATGGCTACACCTTC. The gene calls are TRBV4-1 and TRBJ1-2, with TRBD1 matching 9 bases. After removal of 4 bases from V and 6 bases from J, the junction contained 9 bases not matched to a gene. Germline V gene lookup returns CDR1 MGHRA and CDR2 YSYEKL. The CDR3 runs to 15 residues.

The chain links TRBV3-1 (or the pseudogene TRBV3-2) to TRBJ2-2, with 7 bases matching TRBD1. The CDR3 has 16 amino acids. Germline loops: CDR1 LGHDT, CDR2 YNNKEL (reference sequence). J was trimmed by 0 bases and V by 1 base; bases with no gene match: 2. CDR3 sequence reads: CASSQGQGTNTGELFF. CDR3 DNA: TGTGCCAGCAGCCAAGGACAGGGTACGAACACCGGGGAGCTGTTTTTT.

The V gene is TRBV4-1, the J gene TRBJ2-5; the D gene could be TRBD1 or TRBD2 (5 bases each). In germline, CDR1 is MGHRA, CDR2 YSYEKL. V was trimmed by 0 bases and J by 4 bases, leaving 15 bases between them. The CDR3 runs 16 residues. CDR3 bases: TGCGCCAGCAGCCAAGATCCACGGGGCAGGGCAGAGACCCAGTACTTC. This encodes CASSQDPRGRAETQYF.

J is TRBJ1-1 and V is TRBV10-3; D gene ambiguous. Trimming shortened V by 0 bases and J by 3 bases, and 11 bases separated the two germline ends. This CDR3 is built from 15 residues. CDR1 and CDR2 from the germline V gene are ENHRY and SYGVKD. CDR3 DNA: TGTGCCATCAGTGAGTCTCCGGGCGGGTACACTGAAGCTTTCTTT. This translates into CAISESPGGYTEAFF.

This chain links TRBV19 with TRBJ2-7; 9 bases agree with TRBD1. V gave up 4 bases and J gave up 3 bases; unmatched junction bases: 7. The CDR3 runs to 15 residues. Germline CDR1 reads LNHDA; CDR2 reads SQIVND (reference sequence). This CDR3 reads CASSTSGTGRYEQYF. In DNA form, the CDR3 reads TGTGCCAGTAGTACATCCGGGACAGGGCGCTACGAGCAGTACTTC.

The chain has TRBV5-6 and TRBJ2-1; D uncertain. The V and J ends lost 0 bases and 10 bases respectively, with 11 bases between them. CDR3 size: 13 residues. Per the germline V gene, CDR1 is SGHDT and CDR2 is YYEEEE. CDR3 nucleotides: TGTGCCAGCAGCTTGGCCGTTGTTGGGGAGCAGTTCTTC. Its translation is CASSLAVVGEQFF.

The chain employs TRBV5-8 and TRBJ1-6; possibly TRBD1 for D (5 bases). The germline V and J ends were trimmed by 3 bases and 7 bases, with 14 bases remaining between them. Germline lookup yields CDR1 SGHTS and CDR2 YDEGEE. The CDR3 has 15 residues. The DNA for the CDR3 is TGTGCCAGCAGCTGGGGACGGAGGGGAAATTCACCCCTCCACTTT. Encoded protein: CASSWGRRGNSPLHF.

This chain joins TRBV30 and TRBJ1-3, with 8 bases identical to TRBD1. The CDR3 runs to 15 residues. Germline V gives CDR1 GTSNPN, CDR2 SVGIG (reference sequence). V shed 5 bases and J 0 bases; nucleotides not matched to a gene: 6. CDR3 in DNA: TGTGCCTGGGTGGGACAGGCGAGCTCTGGAAACACCATATATTTT. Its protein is CAWVGQASSGNTIYF.

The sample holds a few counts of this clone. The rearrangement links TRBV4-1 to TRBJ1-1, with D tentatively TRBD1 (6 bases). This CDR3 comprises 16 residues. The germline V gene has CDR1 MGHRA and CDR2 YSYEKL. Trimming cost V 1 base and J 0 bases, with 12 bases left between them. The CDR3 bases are TGCGCCAGCAGCCAAGCGGGGGGCCGCATGAACACTGAAGCTTTCTTT. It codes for CASSQAGGRMNTEAFF.

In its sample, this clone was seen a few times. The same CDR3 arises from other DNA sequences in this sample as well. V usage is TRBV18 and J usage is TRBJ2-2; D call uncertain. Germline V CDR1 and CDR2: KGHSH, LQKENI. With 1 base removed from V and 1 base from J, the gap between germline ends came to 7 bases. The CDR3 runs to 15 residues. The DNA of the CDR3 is TGTGCCAGCTCACCACAGGGTTTGAACACCGGGGAGCTGTTTTTT. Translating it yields CASSPQGLNTGELFF.

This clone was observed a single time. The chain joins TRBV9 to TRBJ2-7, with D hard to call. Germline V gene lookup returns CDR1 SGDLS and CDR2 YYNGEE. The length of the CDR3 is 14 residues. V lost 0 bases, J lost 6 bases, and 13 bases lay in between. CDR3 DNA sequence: TGTGCCAGCAGCGTAGGAAGTATGGGTAGCGAGCAGTACTTC. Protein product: CASSVGSMGSEQYF.

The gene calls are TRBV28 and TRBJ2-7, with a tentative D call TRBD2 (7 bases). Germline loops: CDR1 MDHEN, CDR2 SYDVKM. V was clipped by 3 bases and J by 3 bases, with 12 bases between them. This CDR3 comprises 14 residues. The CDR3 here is CASSLGGRGYEQYF. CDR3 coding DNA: TGTGCCAGCAGTTTGGGGGGGCGCGGCTACGAGCAGTACTTC.

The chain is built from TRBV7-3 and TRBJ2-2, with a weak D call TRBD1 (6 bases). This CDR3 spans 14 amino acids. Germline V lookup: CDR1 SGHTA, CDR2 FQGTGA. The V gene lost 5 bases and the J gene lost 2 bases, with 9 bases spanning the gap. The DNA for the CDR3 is TGTGCCAGCAGCCCGGACAGAAACACCGGGGAGCTGTTTTTT. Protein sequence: CASSPDRNTGELFF.

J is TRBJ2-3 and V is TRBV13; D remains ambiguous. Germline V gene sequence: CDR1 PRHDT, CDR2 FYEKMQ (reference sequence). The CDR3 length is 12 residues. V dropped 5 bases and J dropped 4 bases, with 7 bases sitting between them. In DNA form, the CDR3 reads TGTGCCAGCAGCGGGTCATCAGATACGCAGTATTTT. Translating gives CASSGSSDTQYF.

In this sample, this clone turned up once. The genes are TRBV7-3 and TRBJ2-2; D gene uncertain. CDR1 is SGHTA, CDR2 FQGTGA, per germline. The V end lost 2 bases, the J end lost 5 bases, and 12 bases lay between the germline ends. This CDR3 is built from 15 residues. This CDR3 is CASSLVLYGTGELFF. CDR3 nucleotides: TGTGCCAGCAGCTTAGTCCTATACGGGACCGGGGAGCTGTTTTTT. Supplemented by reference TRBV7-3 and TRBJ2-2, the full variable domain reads GAGVSQTPSNKVTEKGKYVELRCDPISGHTALYWYRQSLGQGPEFLIYFQGTGAADDSGLPNDRFFAVRPEGSVSTLKIQRTERGDSAVYLCASSLVLYGTGELFFGEGSRLTVL.

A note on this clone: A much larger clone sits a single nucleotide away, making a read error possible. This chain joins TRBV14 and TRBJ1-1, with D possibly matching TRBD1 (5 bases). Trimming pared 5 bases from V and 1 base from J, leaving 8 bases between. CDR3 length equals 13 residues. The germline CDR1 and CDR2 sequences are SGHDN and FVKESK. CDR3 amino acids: CASSVQGNTEAFF. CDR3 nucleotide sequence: TGTGCCAGCAGCGTGCAGGGGAACACTGAAGCTTTCTTT.

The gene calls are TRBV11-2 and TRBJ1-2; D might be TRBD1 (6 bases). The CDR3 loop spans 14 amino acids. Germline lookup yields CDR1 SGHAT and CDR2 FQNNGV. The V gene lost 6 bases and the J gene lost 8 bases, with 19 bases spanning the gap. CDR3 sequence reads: CASRETGGRRGYTF. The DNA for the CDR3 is TGTGCCAGCAGGGAGACAGGTGGCAGACGAGGCTACACCTTC.

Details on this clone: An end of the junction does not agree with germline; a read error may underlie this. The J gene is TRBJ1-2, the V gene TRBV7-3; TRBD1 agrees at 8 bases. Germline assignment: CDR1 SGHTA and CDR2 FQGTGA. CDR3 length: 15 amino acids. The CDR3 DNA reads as TGTGCCAGCGGCTTAAATGGACAGGGACTCTATGGCTACACCTTC. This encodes CASGLNGQGLYGYTF.

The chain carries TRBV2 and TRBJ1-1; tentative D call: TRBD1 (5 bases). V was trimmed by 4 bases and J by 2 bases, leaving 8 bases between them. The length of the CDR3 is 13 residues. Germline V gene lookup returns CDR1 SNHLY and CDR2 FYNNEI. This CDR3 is CASSGDGNTEAFF. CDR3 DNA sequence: TGTGCCAGCAGTGGGGACGGTAACACTGAAGCTTTCTTT. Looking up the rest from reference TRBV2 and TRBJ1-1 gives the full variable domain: EPEVTQTPSHQVTQMGQEVILRCVPISNHLYFYWYRQILGQKVEFLVSFYNNEISEKSEIFDDQFSVERPDGSNFTLKIRSTKLEDSAMYFCASSGDGNTEAFFGQGTRLTVV.

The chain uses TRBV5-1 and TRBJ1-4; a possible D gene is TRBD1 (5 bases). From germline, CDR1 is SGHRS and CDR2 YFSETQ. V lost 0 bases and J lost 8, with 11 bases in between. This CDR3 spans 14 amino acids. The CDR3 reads CASSLARAGEKLFF. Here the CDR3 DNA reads TGCGCCAGCAGCTTGGCCAGGGCCGGCGAAAAACTGTTTTTT.

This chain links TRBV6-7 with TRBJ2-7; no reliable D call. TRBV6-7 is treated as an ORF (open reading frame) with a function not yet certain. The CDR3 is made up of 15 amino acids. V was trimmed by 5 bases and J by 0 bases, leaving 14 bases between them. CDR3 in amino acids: CASSQPRSSSYEQYF. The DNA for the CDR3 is TGTGCCAGCAGTCAGCCCAGGTCGAGCTCCTACGAGCAGTACTTC.

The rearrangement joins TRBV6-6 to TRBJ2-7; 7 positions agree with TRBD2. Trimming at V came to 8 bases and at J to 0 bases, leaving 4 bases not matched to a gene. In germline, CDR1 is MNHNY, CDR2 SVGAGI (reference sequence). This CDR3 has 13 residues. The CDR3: CASLPSGSYEQYF. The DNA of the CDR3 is TGTGCCAGCCTCCCTAGCGGCTCCTACGAGCAGTACTTC.

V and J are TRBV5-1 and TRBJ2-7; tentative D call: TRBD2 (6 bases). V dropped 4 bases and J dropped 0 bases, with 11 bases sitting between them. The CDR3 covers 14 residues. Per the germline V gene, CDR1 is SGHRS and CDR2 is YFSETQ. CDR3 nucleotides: TGCGCCAGCAGCCCTGCGGGGCTCTCCTACGAGCAGTACTTC. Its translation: CASSPAGLSYEQYF.

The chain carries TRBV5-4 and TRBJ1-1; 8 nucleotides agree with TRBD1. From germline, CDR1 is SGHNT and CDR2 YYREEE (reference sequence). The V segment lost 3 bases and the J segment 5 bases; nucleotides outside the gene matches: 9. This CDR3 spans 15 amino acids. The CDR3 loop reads CASSSGTGAHTEAFF. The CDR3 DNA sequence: TGTGCCAGCAGCTCAGGGACAGGCGCCCATACTGAAGCTTTCTTT.

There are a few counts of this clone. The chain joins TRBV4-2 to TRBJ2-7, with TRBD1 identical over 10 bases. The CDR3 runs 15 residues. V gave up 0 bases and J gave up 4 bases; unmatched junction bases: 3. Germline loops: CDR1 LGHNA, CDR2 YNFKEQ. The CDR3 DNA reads TGTGCCAGCAGCCAAGAAAAGGGACAGGGGTACGAGCAGTACTTC. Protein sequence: CASSQEKGQGYEQYF.

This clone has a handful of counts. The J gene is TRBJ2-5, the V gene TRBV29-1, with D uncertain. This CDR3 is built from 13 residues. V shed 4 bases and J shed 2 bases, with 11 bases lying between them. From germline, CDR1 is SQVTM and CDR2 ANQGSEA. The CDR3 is CSVVISSQETQYF. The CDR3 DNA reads TGCAGCGTTGTTATATCCTCGCAAGAGACCCAGTACTTC.

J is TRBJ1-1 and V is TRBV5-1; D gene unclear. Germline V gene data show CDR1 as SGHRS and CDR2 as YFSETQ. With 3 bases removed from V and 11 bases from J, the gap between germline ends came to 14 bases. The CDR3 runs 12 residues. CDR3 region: CASSSNRGSAFF. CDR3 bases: TGCGCCAGCAGCTCGAATCGGGGATCGGCTTTCTTT.

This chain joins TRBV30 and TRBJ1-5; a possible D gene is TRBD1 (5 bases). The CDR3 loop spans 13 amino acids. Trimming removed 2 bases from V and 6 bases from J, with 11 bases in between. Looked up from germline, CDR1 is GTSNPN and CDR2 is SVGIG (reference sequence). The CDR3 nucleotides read TGTGCCTGGAGTCCGGGGGGACGTCAGCCCCAGCATTTT. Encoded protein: CAWSPGGRQPQHF.

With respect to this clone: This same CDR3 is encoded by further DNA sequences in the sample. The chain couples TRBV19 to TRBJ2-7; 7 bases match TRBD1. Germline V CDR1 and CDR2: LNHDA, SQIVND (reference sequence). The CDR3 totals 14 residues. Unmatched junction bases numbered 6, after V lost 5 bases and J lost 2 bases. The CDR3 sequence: CASSSPGQTYEQYF. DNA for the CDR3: TGTGCCAGTAGTTCCCCGGGACAGACCTACGAGCAGTACTTC. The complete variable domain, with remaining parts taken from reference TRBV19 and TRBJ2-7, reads DGGITQSPKYLFRKEGQNVTLSCEQNLNHDAMYWYRQDPGQGLRLIYYSQIVNDFQKGDIAEGYSVSREKKESFPLTVTSAQKNPTAFYLCASSSPGQTYEQYFGPGTRLTVT.

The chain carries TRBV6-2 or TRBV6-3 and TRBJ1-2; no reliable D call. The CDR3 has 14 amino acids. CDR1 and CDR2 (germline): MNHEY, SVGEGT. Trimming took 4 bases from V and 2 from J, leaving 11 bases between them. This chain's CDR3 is CASSSGGGNYGYTF. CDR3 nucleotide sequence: TGTGCCAGCAGTTCCGGCGGAGGAAACTATGGCTACACCTTC.